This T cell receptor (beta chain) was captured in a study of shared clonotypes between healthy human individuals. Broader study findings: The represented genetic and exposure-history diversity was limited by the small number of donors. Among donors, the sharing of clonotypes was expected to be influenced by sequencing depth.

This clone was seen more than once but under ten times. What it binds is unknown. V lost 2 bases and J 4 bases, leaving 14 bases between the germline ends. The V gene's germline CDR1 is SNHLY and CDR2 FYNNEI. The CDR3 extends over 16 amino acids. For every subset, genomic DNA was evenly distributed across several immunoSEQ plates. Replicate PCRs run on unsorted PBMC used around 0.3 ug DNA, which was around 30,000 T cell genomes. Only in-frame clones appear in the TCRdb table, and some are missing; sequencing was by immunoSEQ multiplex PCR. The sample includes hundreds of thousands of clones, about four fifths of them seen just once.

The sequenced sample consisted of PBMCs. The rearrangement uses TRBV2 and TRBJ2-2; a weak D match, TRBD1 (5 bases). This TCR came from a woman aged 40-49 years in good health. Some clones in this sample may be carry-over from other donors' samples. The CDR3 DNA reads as TGTGCCAGCAGTGAATTGGGGCAGGGTCGCACCGGGGAGCTGTTTTTT. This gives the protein CASSELGQGRTGELFF.